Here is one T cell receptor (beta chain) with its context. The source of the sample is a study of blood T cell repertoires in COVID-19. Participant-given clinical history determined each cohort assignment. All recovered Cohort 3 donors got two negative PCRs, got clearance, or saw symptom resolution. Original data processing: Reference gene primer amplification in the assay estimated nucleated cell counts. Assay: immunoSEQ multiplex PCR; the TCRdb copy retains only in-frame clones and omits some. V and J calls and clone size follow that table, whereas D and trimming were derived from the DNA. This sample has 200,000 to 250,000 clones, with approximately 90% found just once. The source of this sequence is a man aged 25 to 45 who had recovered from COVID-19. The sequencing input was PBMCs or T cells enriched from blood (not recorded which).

As DNA, the CDR3 is TGTGCCAGCCATATCAAGGAGGTAGAGTATGGCTACACCTTC. This sequence encodes CASHIKEVEYGYTF. The J gene is TRBJ1-2, the V gene TRBV9; D gene ambiguous. Trimming cost V 7 bases and J 5 bases, with 18 bases left between them. Germline V gene lookup returns CDR1 SGDLS and CDR2 YYNGEE. CDR3 length equals 14 residues. The full variable domain, in which reference TRBV9 and TRBJ1-2 provide the parts outside the CDR3, is DSGVTQTPKHLITATGQRVTLRCSPRSGDLSVYWYQQSLDQGLQFLIQYYNGEERAKGNILERFSAQQFPDLHSELNLSSLELGDSALYFCASHIKEVEYGYTFGSGTRLTVV.